The TCR beta chain under discussion was sequenced for a study of blood T cell repertoires in COVID-19. TCRdb keeps only in-frame clones here, not all; method: immunoSEQ multiplex PCR. The sample records approximately 210,000 clones, about 83% being singletons. Trimming stripped 2 bases from V and 1 base from J, with 8 bases between. The germline V gene has CDR1 GTSNPN and CDR2 SVGIG (reference sequence). The CDR3 is 13 residues long. Material for sequencing was peripheral blood. The sequence was collected from a woman in her 50s with active or convalescent COVID-19. J is TRBJ1-1 and V is TRBV30, with D perhaps TRBD1 (6 bases). CDR3 protein: CAWSTGTNTEAFF. The CDR3 bases are TGTGCCTGGAGTACAGGGACGAACACTGAAGCTTTCTTT.